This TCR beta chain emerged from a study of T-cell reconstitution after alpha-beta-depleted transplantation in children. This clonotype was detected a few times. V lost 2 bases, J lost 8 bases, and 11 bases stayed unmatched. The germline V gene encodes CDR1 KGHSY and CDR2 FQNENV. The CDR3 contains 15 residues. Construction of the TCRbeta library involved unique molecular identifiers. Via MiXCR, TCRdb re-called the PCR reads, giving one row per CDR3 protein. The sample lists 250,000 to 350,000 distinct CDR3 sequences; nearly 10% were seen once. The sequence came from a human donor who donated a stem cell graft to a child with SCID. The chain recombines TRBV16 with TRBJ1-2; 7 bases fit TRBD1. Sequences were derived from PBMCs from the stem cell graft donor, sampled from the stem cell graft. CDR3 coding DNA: TGTGCCAGCAGCCAACCCTTTGGTGGGACAGAGGGCTACACCTTC. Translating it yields CASSQPFGGTEGYTF.